The rows below give T cell receptor beta chains drawn from one sample of a study of T cell repertoires in cytomegalovirus infection. MiXCR, applied by TCRdb to the reads, yields one record per CDR3 protein. The profile shows about 300,000 distinct CDR3 sequences, roughly 9.3% of them singletons. Sample: PBMCs. The source is a human donor in good health (CMV status not recorded). Some clones in this sample may be carry-over from other donors' samples. CDR3s include the opening cysteine and the closing phenylalanine or tryptophan. Each record gives: D gene, V gene, clone size, J gene, CDR3 DNA, CDR3 protein. The D gene is left open where the match is weak. Clone size is stated in some rows and not others, as once, few, many or a class when expanded.

TRBD2,TRBV28,many,TRBJ2-5,TGTGCCAGCAGTCGCCTAGCGGAGATCCAAGAGACCCAGTACTTC,CASSRLAEIQETQYF
.,TRBV20-1,many,TRBJ2-3,TGCAGTGTTCTGGACTGGGCATCTAGCACAGATACGCAGTATTTT,CSVLDWASSTDTQYF
TRBD2,TRBV9,many,TRBJ2-3,TGTGCCAGCAGCATTAGCGGGGGCAGCACAGATACGCAGTATTTT,CASSISGGSTDTQYF
TRBD1,TRBV7-2,many,TRBJ1-3,TGTGCCAGCAGCTTAGCTACAGGGGCCGGAAACACCATATATTTT,CASSLATGAGNTIYF
TRBD1,TRBV4-2,many,TRBJ1-1,TGTGCCAGCAGCCATACGGACAGGGCTAGGAGGTTGGCTTTCTTT,CASSHTDRARRLAFF
TRBD2,TRBV20-1,.,TRBJ2-6,TGCAGAGCCCTAGCGGGGGGTCTCTCTGGGGCCAACGTCCTGACTTTC,CRALAGGLSGANVLTF
.,TRBV7-2,many,TRBJ2-3,TGTGCCAGCAGCCCGCTGGGGGGCCGGACAACAGATACGCAGTATTTT,CASSPLGGRTTDTQYF
.,TRBV7-8,few,TRBJ1-4,TGTGCCAGCAGCTACCCCGGGGCAACTAATGAAAAACTGTTTTTT,CASSYPGATNEKLFF
.,TRBV19,many,TRBJ2-2,TGTGCCAGTAGTTCGGGTCCCGTGAGGGCCGGGGAGCTGTTTTTT,CASSSGPVRAGELFF
.,TRBV7-3,many,TRBJ1-2,TGTGCCAGCAGCTTAAGACGGGACCGACTGTATGGCTACACCTTC,CASSLRRDRLYGYTF
TRBD1,TRBV12-3/TRBV12-4,.,TRBJ1-6,TGTGCCAGCAGTTGGACAGGGAGGAATTCACCCCTCCACTTT,CASSWTGRNSPLHF
.,TRBV7-7,many,TRBJ2-6,TGTGCTAGCAGCCCCCTGGGGGGGGCCTCTGGGGCCAACGTCCTGACTTTC,CASSPLGGASGANVLTF
.,TRBV7-2,.,TRBJ2-1,TGTGCCAGCAGCATATTAAAACAGAATGAGCAGTTGTTC,CASSILKQNEQLF
TRBD2,TRBV12-3/TRBV12-4,many,TRBJ2-1,TGTGCCAGCAGTTCGGGGGGGCTGGTAGCCCACTCCTACAATGAGCAGTTCTTC,CASSSGGLVAHSYNEQFF
.,TRBV20-1,few,TRBJ2-3,TGCAGTGGTAGAGGCTGGCAGAACACAGATACGCAGTATTTT,CSGRGWQNTDTQYF
TRBD1,TRBV20-1,few,TRBJ2-2,TGCAGTGCTGGGTCAGGGGGCAGCACCGGGGAGCTGTTTTTT,CSAGSGGSTGELFF
.,TRBV18,.,TRBJ1-6,TGTGCCAGCTCACTCTCGTTAGGGGGATTTAATTCACCCCTCCACTTT,CASSLSLGGFNSPLHF